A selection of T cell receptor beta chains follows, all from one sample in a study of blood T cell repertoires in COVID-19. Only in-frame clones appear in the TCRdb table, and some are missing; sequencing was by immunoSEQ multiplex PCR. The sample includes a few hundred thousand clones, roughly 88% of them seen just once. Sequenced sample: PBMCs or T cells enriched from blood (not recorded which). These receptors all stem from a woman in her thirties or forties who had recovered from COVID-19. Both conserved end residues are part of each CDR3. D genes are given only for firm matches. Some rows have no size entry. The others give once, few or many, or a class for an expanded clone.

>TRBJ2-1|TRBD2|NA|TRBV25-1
TGTGCCAGCAGTGAAAGCGGGAGGGGCGACAATGAGCAGTTCTTC
CASSESGRGDNEQFF
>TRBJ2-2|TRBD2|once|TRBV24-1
TGTGCCACCAGTGATTTGCGTCCGGGACTAGCGGGAGCCGGGGAGCTGTTTTTT
CATSDLRPGLAGAGELFF
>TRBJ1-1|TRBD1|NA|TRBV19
TGTGCCAGTAGCCAGACAGGGGATGGTGAAGCTTTCTTT
CASSQTGDGEAFF
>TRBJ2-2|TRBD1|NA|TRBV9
TGTGCCAGCAGCGTAGGGACAGGGGGAATCGGGGAGCTGTTTTTT
CASSVGTGGIGELFF
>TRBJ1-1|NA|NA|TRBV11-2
TGTGCCAGCAGCGAATCCCAGGTTAACACTGAAGCTTTCTTT
CASSESQVNTEAFF
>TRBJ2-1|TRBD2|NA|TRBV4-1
TGCGCCAGCAGCCAAGGCGCGGGGACTAGCGGAGTTGAAAATGAGCAGTTCTTC
CASSQGAGTSGVENEQFF
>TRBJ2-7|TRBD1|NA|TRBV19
TGTGCCAGTAGTATAGAGGGACAGGGGGCCTACGAGCAGTACTTC
CASSIEGQGAYEQYF
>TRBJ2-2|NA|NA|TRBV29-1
TGCAGCGTTTACCGGGACACCGGGGAGCTGTTTTTT
CSVYRDTGELFF
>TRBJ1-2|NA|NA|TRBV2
TGTGCCAGCAGTGGAACCCTAGAGGGCTACACCTTC
CASSGTLEGYTF
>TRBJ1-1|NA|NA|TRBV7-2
TGTGCCAGCAGCTTAGAGGTAGGGGCTGAAGCTTTCTTT
CASSLEVGAEAFF
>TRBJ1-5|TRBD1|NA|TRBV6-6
TGTGCCAGCAGTAGACAGGGGAGCAATCAGCCCCAGCATTTT
CASSRQGSNQPQHF
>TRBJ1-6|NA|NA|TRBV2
TGTGCCAGCCGGGAAGGGCCCCTCTATAATTCACCCCTCCACTTT
CASREGPLYNSPLHF